The subject of this entry is one T cell receptor beta chain. Its antigen specificity is not known. Base qualities are not recorded, but no much larger clone differs from it by a single base. The germline V gene provides CDR1 KGHSH and CDR2 LQKENI. CDR3 length: 15 amino acids, cysteine to phenylalanine. Of all the DNA, just the CDR3 is kept, 45 bases in frame from base 1. Relative to germline, V is missing 5 bases and J is missing 4 bases, with 10 bases of the junction outside any gene match. The CDR3 regions of human TCRbeta chains were subjected to immunosequencing. Under the source paper's analysis protocol: TCRs in the repertoires were compared against a reference library of SARS-CoV-2-specific TCRs that had been generated with the MIRA antigen-specificity platform. Breadth was defined as the fraction of unique TCRs that were SARS-CoV-2-associated, and depth was defined as the fraction of total T cells that were SARS-CoV-2-associated. Using the MIRA data, every spike-specific TCR was mapped to the spike region that the TCR reacted to and assigned to either a CD4 or a CD8 class. Log10-transformed breadth and depth values were compared by one-way ANOVA with Sidak's multiple comparisons tests. Sourced from immuneACCESS, this table was stored by TCRdb with only in-frame sequences that have V and J called. A share of the clones is absent; for the studies checked, an unresolved V gene accounts for under half, and the remainder has no known explanation. V and J calls and clone size are given by that table; D and trimming were obtained from the DNA. The sample includes 40,000 to 45,000 clones, with around 81% observed a single time. Approximately 3.9% of the sample lies in the top ten.

These data originate in a study of T cell responses to AZD1222 COVID-19 vaccine (dated by TCRdb to the early 2020s). A note on the overall study: AZD1222 recipients given second doses at about 4 weeks or at about 12 weeks were pooled, since spike-specific TCR depth and breadth were not found to differ between the two schedules. Trial participants were enrolled by age into subgroups of 18-55, 56-69 and 70-plus years, and roughly 150, 30 and 60 TCR-sequenced participants, respectively, were included in these subgroups. A total of just over 230 trial participants underwent TCR sequencing, of whom about 200 had received two doses of AZD1222 and around 25 had received two doses of the MenACWY control vaccine. Study-wide conclusions, independent of this receptor: A significant rise in spike-specific TCR breadth and depth was observed after two AZD1222 doses relative to day 0 and relative to MenACWY recipients. Epitopes outside the regions mutated in the B.1.351 and B.1.1.7 variants were reportedly recognized by nearly half of the unique spike-specific TCRs. Conclusions about previously exposed vaccinees were limited because only 5 or 6 AZD1222 recipients were SARS-CoV-2 seropositive at baseline. The 56-69-year group was small, and its depth increase did not reach significance, likely because of low power. Participants were mostly white British, with more females than males. The authors suggested clonal diversity may have been underestimated. Vaccine-associated CD4 TCRs spanned the whole spike protein, with dominant responses in regions 160-218 and 743-854. No day 14 peak-response samples were available, so repertoires were characterized only after the peak T cell response.

Reading the label with the study, this specimen's time point is: baseline before first vaccination. Vaccinee samples came from UK trials COV001 and COV002, including a single-blind randomized controlled phase 2/3 trial of AZD1222 (ChAdOx1 nCoV-19) in healthy adults. For TCRbeta chain sequencing, PBMC samples from trial participants were taken at day 0 and at day 28 after the second dose. This sequence was found in an adult in good health. The sample in question was peripheral blood, obtained on day 0 of AZD1222 vaccination. The V and J segments used are TRBV18 and TRBJ1-2, with 7 bases aligning to TRBD1. The nucleotides read TGTGCCAGCTCATTAACCGGGACAGCTACCTATGGCTACACCTTC. The translation is CASSLTGTATYGYTF.